The 22 T cell receptor beta chains below come from one sample, sequenced in a study of CD8+ T cells in alopecia areata. Sequencing relied on a cDNA template that was reverse transcribed from extracted RNA. The table came from immunoSEQ multiplex PCR; TCRdb's copy has only in-frame clones and leaves some out. The table lists 80,000 to 100,000 clones, 35% to 50% of them singletons. The sequencing sample was made of CD4+ T cells sorted from blood. The receptors originated from a human donor with alopecia areata.

This clone occurred a few times. The chain links TRBV7-9 to TRBJ2-3, with 8 bases aligning to TRBD2. The length of the CDR3 is 15 residues. The J segment lost 14 bases and the V segment lost 3 bases, leaving 16 bases of the junction unmatched. CDR1 and CDR2 from the germline V gene are SEHNR and FQNEAQ (reference sequence). The CDR3 here is CASSLDLAGPQNPYF. CDR3 sequence (DNA): TGTGCCAGCAGCTTGGATCTAGCGGGCCCACAAAATCCGTATTTT.

V usage is TRBV29-1 and J usage is TRBJ2-3; 13 bases agree with TRBD2. Unmatched junction bases numbered 4, after V lost 6 bases and J lost 4 bases. The CDR3 spans 14 residues. Germline V CDR1 and CDR2: SQVTM, ANQGSEA. The DNA of the CDR3 is TGCAGCGTGGGTGGACTAGCGGGGGCAGATACGCAGTATTTT. Its translation is CSVGGLAGADTQYF.

The chain is built from TRBV29-1 and TRBJ2-7; 7 nucleotides line up with TRBD1. Germline V gene data show CDR1 as SQVTM and CDR2 as ANQGSEA. The V and J ends lost 4 bases and 6 bases, in that order; junction bases with no gene match: 9. This CDR3 comprises 13 residues. The CDR3 sequence is CSVVGGRHREQYF. CDR3 sequence (DNA): TGCAGCGTTGTAGGGGGCAGACACCGCGAGCAGTACTTC.

The chain couples TRBV4-3 to TRBJ2-3; perhaps TRBD2 as D (5 bases). The CDR3 is 15 residues long. CDR1 is LGHNA and CDR2 is YSLEER in the germline V gene. Trimming took off 0 bases at V and 4 bases at J, with 11 bases between the two ends. The CDR3 nucleotides are TGCGCCAGCAGCCAAGATACGCGGGTGGCAGATACGCAGTATTTT. Its protein product is CASSQDTRVADTQYF.

This clone was counted only a few times. The chain links TRBV30 to TRBJ1-1; D gene ambiguous. V was clipped by 6 bases and J by 1 base, with 6 bases between them. There are 11 residues in the CDR3. The germline V gene has CDR1 GTSNPN and CDR2 SVGIG (reference sequence). The CDR3: CACERNTEAFF. The CDR3 nucleotides read TGTGCCTGCGAACGGAACACTGAAGCTTTCTTT.

The chain links TRBV30 to TRBJ1-5, with TRBD1 matching over 9 bases. Looked up from germline, CDR1 is GTSNPN and CDR2 is SVGIG (reference sequence). CDR3 size: 15 residues. The junction had 8 bases not matched to a gene; V was cut back by 4 bases and J by 4 bases. This CDR3 is CAWTPPGTGNQPQHF. As DNA, the CDR3 is TGTGCCTGGACCCCTCCCGGGACAGGGAATCAGCCCCAGCATTTT.

This clone was found a few times. The chain joins TRBV29-1 to TRBJ2-7; the D gene could be TRBD1 or TRBD2 (5 bases each). Per germline, CDR1 SQVTM and CDR2 ANQGSEA. The CDR3 extends over 13 amino acids. V was cut by 6 bases and J by 5 bases, with 17 bases left in between. CDR3 sequence (DNA): TGCAGCGTCCGGGGACGGGCCAAGGACGAGCAGTACTTC. Translated, it gives CSVRGRAKDEQYF.

The chain carries TRBV30 and TRBJ1-6, with D unresolved. CDR1 is GTSNPN, CDR2 SVGIG, per germline (reference sequence). With 4 bases removed from V and 0 bases from J, the gap between germline ends came to 10 bases. The CDR3 has 15 residues. CDR3 residues: CAWNGPSSYNSPLHF. In DNA form, the CDR3 reads TGTGCCTGGAACGGCCCGAGCTCCTATAATTCACCCCTCCACTTT.

This clone came up many times. The V call is TRBV19, the J call TRBJ1-2; D perhaps matches TRBD1 (5 bases). Germline assignment: CDR1 LNHDA and CDR2 SQIVND (reference sequence). This CDR3 is 13 amino acids long. Trimming pared 3 bases from V and 4 bases from J, leaving 9 bases between. This CDR3 reads CASSMAQAYGYTF. CDR3 DNA: TGTGCCAGTAGTATGGCACAGGCCTATGGCTACACCTTC.

V is TRBV2 and J is TRBJ2-5; 7 bases are shared with TRBD1. There are 15 residues in the CDR3. CDR1 SNHLY and CDR2 FYNNEI come from the germline V gene. Trimming cost V 6 bases and J 2 bases; bases outside gene matches: 9. The CDR3 sequence: CASSLGTATQETQYF. DNA for the CDR3: TGTGCCAGCAGCCTGGGGACAGCTACTCAAGAGACCCAGTACTTC.

About this clone: The sample has other DNA sequences that encode this CDR3 too. The gene calls are TRBV29-1 and TRBJ2-7, with D tentatively TRBD1 (6 bases). Germline lookup yields CDR1 SQVTM and CDR2 ANQGSEA. Trimming removed 5 bases at V and 1 base at J, with 6 bases between. The CDR3 length is 11 residues. The CDR3 DNA is TGCAGCGTTACAGGGTCCTACGAGCAGTACTTC. This codes for CSVTGSYEQYF.

The genes are TRBV10-3 and TRBJ2-7; D is possibly TRBD1 (5 bases). Germline CDR1 is ENHRY and CDR2 is SYGVKD. The V gene lost 7 bases and the J gene lost 2 bases, with 9 bases spanning the gap. This CDR3 comprises 12 residues. CDR3 nucleotides: TGTGCCATCAAGGGGCTCACCTACGAGCAGTACTTC. Its protein product is CAIKGLTYEQYF.

This clone was recorded a few times. The chain is built from TRBV29-1 and TRBJ2-5, with D possibly matching TRBD2 (5 bases). V shed 2 bases and J shed 4 bases, with 11 bases lying between them. This CDR3 spans 13 amino acids. Germline CDR1 reads SQVTM; CDR2 reads ANQGSEA. CDR3 sequence: CSVESRVLETQYF. The DNA for the CDR3 is TGCAGCGTTGAATCGCGGGTCCTAGAGACCCAGTACTTC.

The CDR3 loop is CASRMDGRATEAFF. The CDR3 DNA sequence: TGTGCCAGCAGAATGGATGGCAGGGCAACTGAAGCTTTCTTT. The J gene is TRBJ1-1, the V gene TRBV6-5, with D perhaps matching TRBD1 (5 bases). V gave up 6 bases and J gave up 5 bases, with 16 bases separating them. CDR1 MNHEY and CDR2 SVGAGI come from the germline V gene. The CDR3 has 14 residues.

The DNA for the CDR3 is TGTGCCACCGGGAGGCAGGGCTACACCGGGGAGCTGTTTTTT. This encodes CATGRQGYTGELFF. The V and J genes are TRBV28 and TRBJ2-2; 7 positions agree with TRBD2. Unmatched junction bases numbered 8, after V lost 10 bases and J lost 3 bases. This CDR3 comprises 14 residues. Germline assignment: CDR1 MDHEN and CDR2 SYDVKM.

This clone was observed a few times. The gene calls are TRBV29-1 and TRBJ2-5; the D call may be TRBD1 or TRBD2 (5 bases each). The CDR3 contains 13 residues. Deletions cut 6 bases from V and 2 bases from J, with 13 bases between. From germline, CDR1 is SQVTM and CDR2 ANQGSEA. For the CDR3, the DNA is TGCAGCGTAGTGGGGGTTTTTCAAGAGACCCAGTACTTC. Protein product: CSVVGVFQETQYF.

The chain couples TRBV4-3 to TRBJ2-1, with D maybe TRBD2 (6 bases). Trimming took 1 base from V and 2 from J, leaving 15 bases between them. Germline values: CDR1 LGHNA, CDR2 YSLEER. The CDR3 totals 17 residues. The CDR3 protein is CASSQGRRDWTYNEQFF. The CDR3 bases are TGCGCCAGCAGCCAAGGACGCCGGGACTGGACCTACAATGAGCAGTTCTTC.

This clone came up a few times. The genes are TRBV25-1 and TRBJ2-7; possibly TRBD2 for D (6 bases). V was clipped by 0 bases and J by 7 bases, with 10 bases between them. The CDR3 has 13 residues. Germline values: CDR1 MGHDK, CDR2 SYGVNS. This CDR3 reads CASSEYGRTEQYF. In DNA, the CDR3 is TGTGCCAGCAGTGAATATGGGAGGACTGAGCAGTACTTC.

The rearrangement joins TRBV20-1 to TRBJ2-7; D perhaps matches TRBD1 (5 bases). Germline values: CDR1 DFQATT, CDR2 SNEGSKA (reference sequence). The V end was cut by 2 bases, the J end by 6 bases, with 8 bases between. The CDR3 totals 11 residues. CDR3: CSARQGFEQYF. In nucleotides, the CDR3 is TGCAGTGCTAGACAGGGCTTCGAGCAGTACTTC.

The chain couples TRBV28 to TRBJ2-5, with unresolved D. Germline CDR1 MDHEN, CDR2 SYDVKM. With 2 bases removed from V and 6 bases from J, the gap between germline ends came to 10 bases. This CDR3 region has 13 residues. The CDR3 here is CASSLGELQTQYF. In nucleotides, the CDR3 is TGTGCCAGCAGTTTAGGCGAGTTACAGACCCAGTACTTC.

This chain links TRBV1 with TRBJ2-4; the tabulated D call, TRBD2, remains unverified against the DNA. TRBV1 is a recognized pseudogene. CDR3 size: 14 residues. CDR3 DNA sequence: TGCACCAGCAGCCAAGAAATAGCGATTAACATTCAGTACTTC. Translating it yields CTSSQEIAINIQYF.

The J gene is TRBJ2-3, the V gene TRBV7-9; TRBD2 matches at 12 bases. Trimming at V came to 2 bases and at J to 5 bases, leaving 14 bases not matched to a gene. Germline lookup yields CDR1 SEHNR and CDR2 FQNEAQ (reference sequence). The length of the CDR3 is 19 residues. In DNA form, the CDR3 reads TGTGCCAGCAGCTTACCGGAGGTGACTAGCGGGGGAATGAAAGATACGCAGTATTTT. It translates to CASSLPEVTSGGMKDTQYF. The whole variable domain, filled in from reference TRBV7-9 and TRBJ2-3, reads DTGVSQNPRHKITKRGQNVTFRCDPISEHNRLYWYRQTLGQGPEFLTYFQNEAQLEKSRLLSDRFSAERPKGSFSTLEIQRTEQGDSAMYLCASSLPEVTSGGMKDTQYFGPGTRLTVL.